This T cell receptor (beta chain) was retrieved from a study of blood T cell repertoires in COVID-19. Study information: Some COVID-19 samples were acute and others convalescent; all came from the United States, Italy and Spain. PBMCs, B-cell-depleted T cells, or T cells provided the cDNA or gDNA that made up the material.

In the authors' workflow: Amplification from reference gene primers served as the basis for estimated nucleated cell counts. Sequenced by immunoSEQ multiplex PCR; TCRdb stores in-frame clones only, minus some. The V and J calls and the clone size are those of that table, but D and trimming were determined from the DNA. The sample includes 250,000 to 400,000 clones, approximately 88% of them seen just once. Germline CDR1 reads MGHRA; CDR2 reads YSYEKL. Trimming shortened V by 1 base and J by 7 bases, and 19 bases separated the two germline ends. The CDR3 is made up of 16 amino acids. This chain connects TRBV4-1 to TRBJ2-5, with D hard to call. Sequences were obtained from peripheral blood. The TCR sequence derives from a woman aged 25 to 39 with COVID-19, enrolled during active disease. This CDR3 reads CASSQASMSGQRTQYF. DNA of the CDR3: TGCGCCAGCAGCCAAGCGAGCATGTCAGGTCAGAGGACCCAGTACTTC.